Presented here are 25 T cell receptor beta chains from one specimen sequenced in a study of T-cell reconstitution after alpha-beta-depleted transplantation in children. A TCRbeta library incorporating unique molecular identifiers was prepared. In TCRdb, the PCR reads were re-called with MiXCR into one record per CDR3 protein. Counted here are 350,000 to 500,000 distinct CDR3 sequences, 43% occurring once; the ten biggest clones make up 27%. The sequences come from PBMCs, collected before TCRalphabeta/CD19-depleted stem cell transplant. The receptors here all came from a girl aged 2 to 10 with aplastic anemia, due to receive a stem cell transplant.

A few counts support this clonotype. J is TRBJ2-1 and V is TRBV11-2; TRBD2 matches at 8 bases. J was trimmed by 7 bases and V by 5 bases; bases with no gene match: 7. The CDR3 extends over 14 amino acids. Germline V gene sequence: CDR1 SGHAT, CDR2 FQNNGV. The CDR3 nucleotides are TGTGCCAGCAGCCCCCAGCGGGAGCATAATGAGCAGTTCTTC. This translates into CASSPQREHNEQFF.

The V gene is TRBV29-1, the J gene TRBJ2-1, with TRBD1 matching 9 bases. After removal of 7 bases from V and 7 bases from J, the junction contained 11 bases not matched to a gene. The CDR3 is 14 residues long. Germline V gene lookup returns CDR1 SQVTM and CDR2 ANQGSEA. CDR3 in DNA: TGCAGCGCCCTAAAGCGGGACAGGGTAAATGAGCAGTTCTTC. Its protein is CSALKRDRVNEQFF.

The table lists this clonotype with a few counts. The V gene is TRBV13, the J gene TRBJ2-1, with no clear D. The CDR3 has 17 amino acids. Germline V gene data show CDR1 as PRHDT and CDR2 as FYEKMQ (reference sequence). The V end was cut by 5 bases, the J end by 0 bases, with 17 bases between. CDR3 sequence: CASSPPGLSSSYNEQFF. The CDR3 nucleotides are TGTGCCAGCAGCCCTCCGGGCCTCTCGAGCTCCTACAATGAGCAGTTCTTC.

The V gene is TRBV29-1, the J gene TRBJ2-3, with 7 positions matching TRBD1. V lost 7 bases, J lost 2 bases, and 9 bases stayed unmatched. CDR1 is SQVTM, CDR2 ANQGSEA, per germline. The CDR3 sequence is 14 residues long. The DNA for the CDR3 is TGCAGCGCCCGGGACAGAGATCTCACAGATACGCAGTATTTT. It translates to CSARDRDLTDTQYF.

This clonotype was detected many times. The chain joins TRBV7-6 to TRBJ2-5; maybe TRBD2 (5 bases). This CDR3 spans 16 amino acids. V was trimmed by 1 base and J by 4 bases, leaving 16 bases between them. The germline V gene encodes CDR1 SGHVS and CDR2 FNYEAQ. This CDR3 reads CASSLGALAYRETQYF. CDR3 DNA sequence: TGTGCCAGCAGCTTAGGAGCGCTAGCATATCGAGAGACCCAGTACTTC.

The CDR3 nucleotides are TGTGCCAGCAGTTCGACTAGCGGGAGATCCGAGCAGTACTTC. This translates into CASSSTSGRSEQYF. V is TRBV7-3 and J is TRBJ2-7; 12 nucleotides agree with TRBD2. Germline CDR1 reads SGHTA; CDR2 reads FQGTGA. Trimming at V came to 6 bases and at J to 6 bases, leaving 6 bases not matched to a gene. The length of the CDR3 is 14 residues.

The J gene is TRBJ2-2, the V gene TRBV19; possibly TRBD1 or TRBD2 for D (5 bases each). The germline V gene encodes CDR1 LNHDA and CDR2 SQIVND (reference sequence). The CDR3 spans 14 residues. Trimming pared 5 bases from V and 1 base from J, leaving 8 bases between. The CDR3 protein is CASSDGGNTGELFF. As DNA, the CDR3 is TGTGCCAGTAGTGATGGGGGGAACACCGGGGAGCTGTTTTTT.

This CDR3 is CASSFGIRGEQETQYF. In DNA form, the CDR3 reads TGTGCCAGCAGTTTTGGGATTCGGGGGGAACAAGAGACCCAGTACTTC. The chain has TRBV12-3 or TRBV12-4 and TRBJ2-5, with 7 nucleotides matching TRBD2. There are 16 residues in the CDR3. With 3 bases clipped from V and 2 bases from J, the junction kept 9 bases outside the gene matches.

This clonotype was seen repeatedly, ten times or more. This chain uses TRBV20-1 with TRBJ2-5; D call uncertain. Between the trimmed V and J ends, which lost 0 bases and 3 bases, there was a span of 5 bases. The CDR3 spans 12 residues. Germline values: CDR1 DFQATT, CDR2 SNEGSKA (reference sequence). The CDR3 region is CSARDVKETQYF. In DNA form, the CDR3 reads TGCAGTGCTAGAGATGTTAAAGAGACCCAGTACTTC.

In its sample, this clonotype was seen many times. The V and J genes are TRBV18 and TRBJ2-7; 10 positions match TRBD2. The CDR3 is 16 residues long. Trimming at V came to 0 bases and at J to 1 base, leaving 3 bases not matched to a gene. Germline V gene sequence: CDR1 KGHSH, CDR2 LQKENI. Written as DNA, the CDR3 is TGTGCCAGCTCACCACCGGTAGCGGGAGGTTCCTACGAGCAGTACTTC. Amino acid sequence: CASSPPVAGGSYEQYF. Supplemented by reference TRBV18 and TRBJ2-7, the full variable domain reads NAGVMQNPRHLVRRRGQEARLRCSPMKGHSHVYWYRQLPEEGLKFMVYLQKENIIDESGMPKERFSAEFPKEGPSILRIQQVVRGDSAAYFCASSPPVAGGSYEQYFGPGTRLTVT.

The table lists this clonotype with a few counts. This chain links TRBV20-1 with TRBJ2-2; no clear D. The CDR3 contains 13 residues. The germline V gene encodes CDR1 DFQATT and CDR2 SNEGSKA (reference sequence). CDR3: CSADSSNTGELFF. As DNA, the CDR3 is TGCAGCGCTGACTCTTCGAACACCGGGGAGCTGTTTTTT.

V is TRBV6-1 and J is TRBJ2-5; TRBD2 matches 10 bases. Germline CDR1 is MNHNS and CDR2 is SASEGT. With 8 bases clipped from V and 2 bases from J, the junction kept 17 bases outside the gene matches. The CDR3 runs 18 residues. This chain's CDR3 is CASLASGGLHSSQETQYF. For the CDR3, the DNA is TGTGCCAGCCTTGCTAGCGGGGGTTTACACAGTTCTCAAGAGACCCAGTACTTC.

The rearrangement joins TRBV20-1 to TRBJ2-1; 9 positions match TRBD2. Germline CDR1 is DFQATT and CDR2 is SNEGSKA (reference sequence). V shed 5 bases and J 9 bases; nucleotides not matched to a gene: 8. CDR3 size: 13 residues. The DNA of the CDR3 is TGCAGTGCTCGACTAGCGGCGAAGGCTGAGCAGTTCTTC. Its protein is CSARLAAKAEQFF.

This clonotype has a count of ten or more. The chain recombines TRBV20-1 with TRBJ2-7; D call uncertain. CDR1 DFQATT and CDR2 SNEGSKA come from the germline V gene (reference sequence). V was trimmed by 8 bases and J by 0 bases, leaving 8 bases between them. The length of the CDR3 is 11 residues. CDR3 sequence (DNA): TGCAGTACCACGAACTCCTACGAGCAGTACTTC. Translated: CSTTNSYEQYF.

This clonotype appeared a few times. The rearrangement links TRBV30 to TRBJ2-1; no reliable D call. Germline-derived CDR1 and CDR2 are GTSNPN and SVGIG (reference sequence). The CDR3 sequence is 13 residues long. V lost 7 bases and J lost 0, with 10 bases in between. DNA for the CDR3: TGTGCCTCAACACCATACTCCTACAATGAGCAGTTCTTC. Amino acids: CASTPYSYNEQFF.

There are a few counts of this clonotype. The chain combines TRBV7-2 with TRBJ1-4; no reliable D call. Germline values: CDR1 SGHTA, CDR2 FQGNSA. This CDR3 contains 11 residues. Trimming stripped 2 bases from V and 15 bases from J, with 10 bases between. CDR3 protein: CASSLHRGLFF. The CDR3 coding sequence is TGTGCCAGCAGCTTACACAGAGGATTGTTTTTT.

The chain combines TRBV13 with TRBJ2-7; the match to TRBD2 covers 14 bases. The germline V gene encodes CDR1 PRHDT and CDR2 FYEKMQ (reference sequence). The CDR3 covers 18 residues. The V gene end was trimmed by 5 bases and the J gene end by 6 bases; junction bases not matched to a gene: 15. CDR3 residues: CASSTLPGLAGEGGEQYF. The CDR3 DNA follows: TGTGCCAGCAGCACACTTCCGGGACTAGCGGGAGAAGGGGGCGAGCAGTACTTC.

This clonotype was counted a few times. The rearrangement links TRBV25-1 to TRBJ2-3, with D possibly matching TRBD2 (5 bases). CDR3 length: 14 residues. CDR1 and CDR2 from the germline V gene are MGHDK and SYGVNS. The V end lost 6 bases, the J end lost 1 base, and 11 bases lay between the germline ends. This CDR3 reads CASSRGFGTDTQYF. CDR3 coding DNA: TGTGCCAGCAGCCGAGGGTTCGGCACAGATACGCAGTATTTT.

The table lists this clonotype with many counts. The chain uses TRBV3-1 and TRBJ2-2; no clear D. Germline V lookup: CDR1 LGHDT, CDR2 YNNKEL (reference sequence). V was shortened by 2 bases and J by 2 bases, with 12 bases between the two germline ends. The CDR3 contains 16 residues. For the CDR3, the DNA is TGTGCCAGCAGCCAAAACCCGGGCTCTAACACCGGGGAGCTGTTTTTT. Protein: CASSQNPGSNTGELFF.

This clonotype was seen a handful of times. The V call is TRBV12-3 or TRBV12-4, the J call TRBJ2-5; maybe TRBD2 (6 bases). Trimming took off 0 bases at V and 4 bases at J, with 18 bases between the two ends. The CDR3 has 17 amino acids. The CDR3 DNA sequence: TGTGCCAGCAGTTTAGCGGGAGGTGGGGGAGTGGGAGAGACCCAGTACTTC. It is translated as CASSLAGGGGVGETQYF.

The rearrangement links TRBV3-1 to TRBJ2-3, with 9 nucleotides matching TRBD1. The CDR3 runs 15 residues. J was trimmed by 1 base and V by 6 bases; bases with no gene match: 5. The germline V gene has CDR1 LGHDT and CDR2 YNNKEL (reference sequence). The CDR3 bases are TGTGCCAGCAGGACAGGGGGGATCGGCACAGATACGCAGTATTTT. It specifies CASRTGGIGTDTQYF.

V and J are TRBV6-1 and TRBJ2-1; D might be TRBD1 or TRBD2, each matching 5 bases. CDR1 is MNHNS, CDR2 SASEGT, per germline. This CDR3 has 13 residues. Trimming removed 3 bases at V and 6 bases at J, with 9 bases between. CDR3 coding DNA: TGTGCCAGCAGTGATTCAGGGAGCAATGAGCAGTTCTTC. Translating gives CASSDSGSNEQFF.

Many counts were recorded for this clonotype. The chain recombines TRBV7-2 with TRBJ2-3, with 8 bases that match TRBD1. V dropped 8 bases and J dropped 2; count of bases not matched to a gene: 9. CDR3 length: 15 amino acids. The germline CDR1 and CDR2 sequences are SGHTA and FQGNSA. The CDR3 sequence is CASSKGTGYTDTQYF. For the CDR3, the DNA is TGTGCCAGCTCCAAGGGGACAGGATACACAGATACGCAGTATTTT.

This clonotype has a count of ten or more. The rearrangement uses TRBV7-9 and TRBJ1-5; weak D call: TRBD1 (5 bases). V lost 5 bases and J 5 bases, leaving 13 bases between the germline ends. The CDR3 is 14 amino acids. CDR1 is SEHNR and CDR2 is FQNEAQ in the germline V gene (reference sequence). The CDR3 sequence is CASSPGRDHQPQHF. CDR3 bases: TGTGCCAGCAGCCCCGGCAGGGACCATCAGCCCCAGCATTTT.

The chain has TRBV3-1 and TRBJ2-6, with TRBD2 as a possible D gene (5 bases). The germline gives CDR1 LGHDT, CDR2 YNNKEL (reference sequence). The V gene lost 6 bases and the J gene lost 0 bases, with 18 bases spanning the gap. The CDR3 sequence is 18 residues long. Here the CDR3 reads CASRGLGGGGSGANVLTF. As DNA, the CDR3 is TGTGCCAGCAGGGGTTTAGGTGGAGGAGGCTCTGGGGCCAACGTCCTGACTTTC.